This TCR beta chain was observed in a study of blood T cell repertoires in COVID-19. Original methodology: For nucleated cells, counts were estimated from reference gene primer amplification. Repertoires were generated with immunoSEQ multiplex PCR, while TCRdb's copy carries only in-frame clones and drops some. Clone size and V and J calls were adopted from that table, with D and trimming inferred from the DNA. The profile covers 200,000 to 250,000 clones, with around nine tenths appearing a single time and roughly a tenth taken by the ten largest. From germline, CDR1 is PRHDT and CDR2 FYEKMQ (reference sequence). J was trimmed by 2 bases and V by 4 bases; bases with no gene match: 4. The CDR3 runs 15 residues.

Sequencing input: PBMCs or T cells enriched from blood (not recorded which). V gene TRBV13 combines with J gene TRBJ1-3; 8 positions agree with TRBD1. This sequence was found in a man aged 30-40 years who had recovered from COVID-19. CDR3 in DNA: TGTGCCAGCAGCTGGACAGGGTCTACTGGAAACACCATATATTTT. Translating it yields CASSWTGSTGNTIYF.